The 24 T cell receptor beta chains presented below share a single source sample, sequenced in a study of blood T cell repertoires in COVID-19. Sequencing was performed with immunoSEQ multiplex PCR; in TCRdb, only in-frame clones are kept and a portion is missing. The repertoire includes some 350,000 clones, around 86% of them detected once, and 3% sits in the top ten. The sequencing input was peripheral blood. These receptors were taken from a human donor in a cohort sampled during active COVID-19.

The V call is TRBV18, the J call TRBJ1-3; 7 bases align to TRBD1. Losses at the gene ends were 4 bases for V and 2 bases for J; bases not matched to a gene: 8. The germline gives CDR1 KGHSH, CDR2 LQKENI. There are 16 residues in the CDR3. CDR3 region: CASSQPGTVAGNTIYF. The DNA of the CDR3 is TGTGCCAGCTCACAACCTGGGACAGTAGCTGGAAACACCATATATTTT.

The V gene is TRBV9, the J gene TRBJ1-3; possibly TRBD1 for D (5 bases). The germline gives CDR1 SGDLS, CDR2 YYNGEE. V was cut by 3 bases and J by 2 bases, with 15 bases left in between. This CDR3 is built from 16 residues. CDR3 amino acids: CASSAGGRATGNTIYF. CDR3 nucleotide sequence: TGTGCCAGCAGCGCGGGAGGCAGGGCCACTGGAAACACCATATATTTT. Variable domain in full (rest from reference TRBV9 and TRBJ1-3): DSGVTQTPKHLITATGQRVTLRCSPRSGDLSVYWYQQSLDQGLQFLIQYYNGEERAKGNILERFSAQQFPDLHSELNLSSLELGDSALYFCASSAGGRATGNTIYFGEGSWLTVV.

The chain couples TRBV5-5 to TRBJ1-1; D unclear. V dropped 0 bases and J dropped 4 bases, with 7 bases sitting between them. Looked up from germline, CDR1 is SGHKS and CDR2 is YYEKEE (reference sequence). The CDR3 length is 13 residues. The DNA for the CDR3 is TGTGCCAGCAGCTTGGTCCCGGGCACTGAAGCTTTCTTT. This codes for CASSLVPGTEAFF.

V is TRBV30 and J is TRBJ2-1; D is unresolved. Germline CDR1 is GTSNPN and CDR2 is SVGIG (reference sequence). The CDR3 extends over 16 amino acids. Trimming took off 0 bases at V and 5 bases at J, with 17 bases between the two ends. The CDR3 DNA is TGTGCCTGGAGTGTCGCGACCGCCACCAGGCACAATGAGCAGTTCTTC. This encodes CAWSVATATRHNEQFF.

The V gene is TRBV20-1, the J gene TRBJ1-2; 8 bases match TRBD1. Germline loops: CDR1 DFQATT, CDR2 SNEGSKA (reference sequence). This CDR3 has 13 residues. The V gene end was trimmed by 5 bases and the J gene end by 2 bases; junction bases not matched to a gene: 4. The DNA of the CDR3 is TGCAGTGCTCGTGCAGGGGGCAACTATGGCTACACCTTC. Translation: CSARAGGNYGYTF.

The chain joins TRBV5-1 to TRBJ1-4; TRBD1 might be the D (6 bases). Germline V CDR1 and CDR2: SGHRS, YFSETQ. CDR3 length: 15 residues. With 4 bases removed from V and 1 base from J, the gap between germline ends came to 11 bases. The CDR3 nucleotides are TGCGCCAGCAGCCACACAGGGTTAACTAATGAAAAACTGTTTTTT. Protein: CASSHTGLTNEKLFF. The complete variable domain, with remaining parts taken from reference TRBV5-1 and TRBJ1-4, reads KAGVTQTPRYLIKTRGQQVTLSCSPISGHRSVSWYQQTPGQGLQFLFEYFSETQRNKGNFPGRFSGRQFSNSRSEMNVSTLELGDSALYLCASSHTGLTNEKLFFGSGTQLSVL.

The genes are TRBV6-6 and TRBJ2-7; perhaps TRBD1 as D (6 bases). The V and J ends lost 7 bases and 4 bases respectively, with 17 bases between them. Germline CDR1 MNHNY, CDR2 SVGAGI (reference sequence). CDR3 length: 14 residues. The CDR3 nucleotides are TGTGCCAGCACCAAGGGGGAGAGCCGGTACGAGCAGTACTTC. It encodes CASTKGESRYEQYF.

Written as DNA, the CDR3 is TGTGCCAGCAGCTCGGGGGGTAACAGGGTTTCCTCACCCCTCCACTTT. Its protein is CASSSGGNRVSSPLHF. The chain combines TRBV5-4 with TRBJ1-6; tentatively, D is TRBD1 (6 bases). The ends were cut back, 3 bases at V and 10 bases at J, with 20 bases in the middle. The germline V gene encodes CDR1 SGHNT and CDR2 YYREEE (reference sequence). The CDR3 runs to 16 residues.

V is TRBV15 and J is TRBJ2-7, with D unclear. Trimming removed 1 base from V and 1 base from J, with 5 bases in between. Germline V gene lookup returns CDR1 LNHNV and CDR2 YYDKDF (reference sequence). The CDR3 is made up of 13 amino acids. CDR3 loop: CATSRGGSYEQYF. In nucleotides, the CDR3 is TGTGCCACCAGCAGAGGAGGTTCCTACGAGCAGTACTTC.

The chain recombines TRBV19 with TRBJ1-4, with a tentative D call TRBD1 (5 bases). The germline V gene has CDR1 LNHDA and CDR2 SQIVND (reference sequence). V was pared by 9 bases and J by 0 bases, with 14 bases between. This CDR3 comprises 15 residues. CDR3 sequence: CASQTWGSTNEKLFF. DNA of the CDR3: TGTGCCAGCCAAACATGGGGCTCAACTAATGAAAAACTGTTTTTT.

This CDR3 reads CASSQDLGAKPNQETQYF. For the CDR3, the DNA is TGTGCCAGCAGCCAAGATTTAGGAGCCAAACCAAATCAAGAGACCCAGTACTTC. V usage is TRBV4-2 and J usage is TRBJ2-5, with D unresolved. This CDR3 contains 18 residues. CDR1 LGHNA and CDR2 YNFKEQ come from the germline V gene. Trimming removed 0 bases from V and 2 bases from J, with 19 bases in between.

This clone was seen just once. This chain links TRBV2 with TRBJ2-7, with D perhaps TRBD2 (6 bases). This CDR3 has 14 residues. Deletions cut 7 bases from V and 4 bases from J, with 17 bases between. Germline-derived CDR1 and CDR2 are SNHLY and FYNNEI. In DNA form, the CDR3 reads TGTGCCAGCACCCTGGCCCCCGGGGGTTACGAGCAGTACTTC. Amino acids: CASTLAPGGYEQYF.

This chain uses TRBV28 with TRBJ1-6, with 9 bases aligning to TRBD1. V was clipped by 5 bases and J by 6 bases; unmatched bases: 5. Per germline, CDR1 MDHEN and CDR2 SYDVKM. The CDR3 length is 15 residues. CDR3 DNA sequence: TGTGCCAGCAGTCCCCAGGACAGGGGTAATTCACCCCTCCACTTT. It codes for CASSPQDRGNSPLHF.

Only one count was recorded for this clone. Other DNA sequences from this sample encode an identical CDR3 as well. The chain recombines TRBV7-9 with TRBJ2-7; the match to TRBD2 covers 8 bases. Germline loops: CDR1 SEHNR, CDR2 FQNEAQ (reference sequence). The length of the CDR3 is 11 residues. V shed 5 bases and J 7 bases; nucleotides not matched to a gene: 1. Here the CDR3 reads CASSPGGEQYF. In DNA form, the CDR3 reads TGTGCCAGCAGCCCGGGGGGGGAGCAGTACTTC.

The chain couples TRBV5-4 to TRBJ2-1, with 8 bases aligning to TRBD2. With V trimmed by 4 bases and J by 7 bases, 10 bases remained unmatched. The CDR3 spans 15 residues. CDR1 SGHNT and CDR2 YYREEE come from the germline V gene (reference sequence). CDR3: CASSTGGARENEQFF. The CDR3 coding sequence is TGTGCCAGCAGCACCGGGGGGGCTAGGGAAAATGAGCAGTTCTTC.

CDR3 region: CASSQGRAGQGRLNYGYTF. CDR3 coding DNA: TGCGCCAGCAGCCAAGGAAGAGCGGGACAGGGACGTCTTAACTATGGCTACACCTTC. The chain uses TRBV4-1 and TRBJ1-2, with 9 bases aligning to TRBD1. This CDR3 spans 19 amino acids. J gave up 1 base and V 1 base, and 13 bases lay outside the gene matches. Germline assignment: CDR1 MGHRA and CDR2 YSYEKL.

The V and J genes are TRBV10-3 and TRBJ2-7; 9 nucleotides align to TRBD1. Germline-derived CDR1 and CDR2 are ENHRY and SYGVKD. V shed 2 bases, J shed 0 bases, and the junction held 5 bases outside the gene matches. The CDR3 consists of 16 residues. The CDR3 DNA reads TGTGCCATCAGTGAGAAGGACAGGGGCAGCTCCTACGAGCAGTACTTC. Protein sequence: CAISEKDRGSSYEQYF.

This chain links TRBV27 with TRBJ1-1; 7 bases are shared with TRBD1. The junction had 10 bases not matched to a gene; V was cut back by 2 bases and J by 1 base. The germline V gene has CDR1 MNHEY and CDR2 SMNVEV (reference sequence). CDR3 length equals 17 residues. The CDR3 sequence: CASSLRPPGTANTEAFF. CDR3 bases: TGTGCCAGCAGTTTACGTCCCCCCGGGACAGCGAACACTGAAGCTTTCTTT.

This clone came up a few times. J is TRBJ1-2 and V is TRBV5-6; possibly TRBD1 for D (6 bases). Deletions cut 4 bases from V and 5 bases from J, with 18 bases between. The CDR3 has 15 residues. CDR1 is SGHDT and CDR2 is YYEEEE in the germline V gene. The CDR3 bases are TGTGCCAGCAGCAAGAGTGACAGGAACCGATATGGCTACACCTTC. This sequence encodes CASSKSDRNRYGYTF.

CDR3: CAISRELRAYEQYF. In DNA, the CDR3 is TGTGCCATCAGCCGGGAATTGAGGGCCTACGAGCAGTACTTC. The chain uses TRBV10-3 and TRBJ2-7; D might be TRBD2 (5 bases). The CDR3 length is 14 residues. CDR1 ENHRY and CDR2 SYGVKD come from the germline V gene. Trimming took 6 bases from V and 2 from J, leaving 14 bases between them.

This clone was detected once. The chain carries TRBV20-1 and TRBJ1-5; 8 positions match TRBD1. Trimming removed 3 bases from V and 4 bases from J; junction bases left unmatched: 8. This CDR3 region has 15 residues. The germline V gene has CDR1 DFQATT and CDR2 SNEGSKA (reference sequence). CDR3 loop: CSASRQGARNQPQHF. As DNA, the CDR3 is TGCAGTGCTAGTAGGCAGGGGGCCAGGAATCAGCCCCAGCATTTT.

This clone was observed once. The CDR3: CASSLDHHTGELFF. The CDR3 DNA reads as TGTGCCAGCAGCTTAGACCATCACACCGGGGAGCTGTTTTTT. The rearrangement uses TRBV11-3 and TRBJ2-2, with D unresolved. Germline V gene sequence: CDR1 SGHNT, CDR2 YENEEA. The CDR3 spans 14 residues. V lost 0 bases, J lost 3 bases, and 5 bases lay in between.

The chain joins TRBV2 to TRBJ1-1; perhaps TRBD1 as D (6 bases). The CDR3 runs to 12 residues. The germline V and J ends were trimmed by 6 bases and 8 bases, with 13 bases remaining between them. Germline CDR1 and CDR2: SNHLY and FYNNEI. In DNA, the CDR3 is TGTGCCAGCAGCTCCGGGACACCCGAAGCTTTCTTT. It translates to CASSSGTPEAFF.

This clone was observed once. V usage is TRBV27 and J usage is TRBJ2-1, with a possible D match to TRBD1 (6 bases). The CDR3 contains 16 residues. CDR1 is MNHEY and CDR2 is SMNVEV in the germline V gene (reference sequence). V lost 5 bases and J lost 6, with 20 bases in between. The DNA for the CDR3 is TGTGCCAGCAGTATCCGCGGACAGCTGCTTCCCAATGAGCAGTTCTTC. It translates to CASSIRGQLLPNEQFF.